The 19 T cell receptor beta chains below all came from one sample that was sequenced in a study of T cells after yellow fever vaccination. TCRdb passed the 5' RACE reads through MiXCR, listing each CDR3 protein once. The top ten clones hold 15% to 20% of a sample with a few hundred thousand distinct CDR3 sequences, around 6.8% of them seen once. Sequencing used PBMCs, obtained roughly 46 days after the first yellow fever vaccination. These TCRs come from a man between 18 and 29 years old who received the YFV17D yellow fever vaccine.

J is TRBJ2-7 and V is TRBV7-9; 7 bases map to TRBD1. V gave up 3 bases and J gave up 4 bases; unmatched junction bases: 6. CDR1 and CDR2 from the germline V gene are SEHNR and FQNEAQ (reference sequence). The CDR3 is made up of 14 amino acids. CDR3 amino acids: CASSFTGEGYEQYF. DNA of the CDR3: TGTGCCAGCAGCTTCACAGGGGAAGGTTACGAGCAGTACTTC. The whole variable domain, filled in from reference TRBV7-9 and TRBJ2-7, reads DTGVSQNPRHKITKRGQNVTFRCDPISEHNRLYWYRQTLGQGPEFLTYFQNEAQLEKSRLLSDRFSAERPKGSFSTLEIQRTEQGDSAMYLCASSFTGEGYEQYFGPGTRLTVT.

The rearrangement links TRBV24-1 to TRBJ2-3, with D possibly being TRBD1 or TRBD2 (5 bases each). Germline-derived CDR1 and CDR2 are KGHDR and SFDVKD. Trimming removed 1 base at V and 1 base at J, with 8 bases between. There are 15 residues in the CDR3. The CDR3 reads CATSDFRGGTDTQYF. The CDR3 nucleotides read TGTGCCACCAGTGATTTTCGGGGCGGCACAGATACGCAGTATTTT.

There are many counts of this clonotype. V is TRBV20-1 and J is TRBJ2-7; D is unclear. Trimming removed 8 bases from V and 4 bases from J, with 21 bases in between. Germline lookup yields CDR1 DFQATT and CDR2 SNEGSKA (reference sequence). There are 14 residues in the CDR3. The CDR3 coding sequence is TGCAGTATTATCCCCCCCATAACGATATACGAGCAGTACGTC. Translated: CSIIPPITIYEQYV.

This chain uses TRBV2 with TRBJ1-1; D not certain. Germline CDR1 reads SNHLY; CDR2 reads FYNNEI. There are 14 residues in the CDR3. V was shortened by 3 bases and J by 1 base, with 9 bases between the two germline ends. As DNA, the CDR3 is TGTGCCAGCAGTGACGGGGTTTGGAACACTGAAGCTTTCTTT. As protein: CASSDGVWNTEAFF.

This chain joins TRBV12-3 or TRBV12-4 and TRBJ1-3; D is unclear. The V gene lost 6 bases and the J gene lost 1 base, with 7 bases spanning the gap. The CDR3 runs 13 residues. CDR3 amino acids: CASSGISGNTIYF. CDR3 DNA sequence: TGTGCCAGCAGCGGGATTTCTGGAAACACCATATATTTT.

The chain employs TRBV21-1 and TRBJ2-7; TRBD1, as called in the table, went unchecked against the DNA. TRBV21-1 is annotated as a pseudogene. This CDR3 contains 15 residues. The CDR3 region has the DNA TGTGCCAGCAGCACGGACAGGGGTATCTCCTACGAGCAGTACGTC. It yields the protein CASSTDRGISYEQYV.

The rearrangement links TRBV29-1 to TRBJ2-2, with a tentative D call TRBD2 (6 bases). The V end was cut by 6 bases, the J end by 4 bases, with 18 bases between. This CDR3 is 15 amino acids long. Germline CDR1 is SQVTM and CDR2 is ANQGSEA. The CDR3 region is CSVRRVTGGTGELFF. CDR3 sequence (DNA): TGCAGCGTGCGACGGGTGACCGGGGGCACCGGGGAGCTGTTTTTT.

The chain couples TRBV19 to TRBJ1-5; D gene ambiguous. V shed 5 bases and J shed 1 base, with 12 bases lying between them. The CDR3 extends over 15 amino acids. Looked up from germline, CDR1 is LNHDA and CDR2 is SQIVND (reference sequence). CDR3 sequence: CASSRKDPSNQPQHF. DNA of the CDR3: TGTGCCAGTAGTCGTAAGGATCCGAGCAATCAGCCCCAGCATTTT.

This clonotype was detected only a few times. The chain combines TRBV7-9 with TRBJ1-1; TRBD1 is a possible D gene (6 bases). V gave up 5 bases and J gave up 4 bases, with 17 bases separating them. This CDR3 contains 15 residues. Per the germline V gene, CDR1 is SEHNR and CDR2 is FQNEAQ (reference sequence). CDR3 residues: CASSRRTGSRTEAFF. The CDR3 coding sequence is TGTGCCAGCAGCCGCAGAACAGGGTCGCGCACTGAAGCTTTCTTT.

This clonotype has just a few counts. J is TRBJ1-1 and V is TRBV5-1, with 10 bases aligning to TRBD1. Germline V gene data show CDR1 as SGHRS and CDR2 as YFSETQ. Trimming removed 4 bases from V and 3 bases from J; junction bases left unmatched: 3. The CDR3 has 14 amino acids. As DNA, the CDR3 is TGCGCCAGCAGCGGGACAGGGGATCACACTGAAGCTTTCTTT. Amino acid sequence: CASSGTGDHTEAFF.

This rearrangement joins TRBV5-1 to TRBJ2-1, with 8 bases lining up with TRBD2. Germline V lookup: CDR1 SGHRS, CDR2 YFSETQ. The CDR3 extends over 15 amino acids. The ends lost 3 bases at V and 8 bases at J; junction bases unmatched: 10. The CDR3 DNA reads as TGCGCCAGCAGCTCCCCGCGGGAGGCGTGGCATGAGCAGTTCTTC. Translation gives CASSSPREAWHEQFF.

This chain joins TRBV7-9 and TRBJ2-7, with 14 bases identical to TRBD2. This CDR3 has 16 amino acids. The ends lost 2 bases at V and 6 bases at J; junction bases unmatched: 6. CDR1 and CDR2 (germline): SEHNR, FQNEAQ (reference sequence). The CDR3: CASSLIGLAGGGEQYF. The DNA for the CDR3 is TGTGCCAGCAGCTTAATAGGACTAGCGGGGGGAGGCGAGCAGTACTTC.

This chain links TRBV6-5 with TRBJ1-6; D remains ambiguous. V lost 0 bases and J lost 9, with 9 bases in between. This CDR3 region has 14 residues. Germline CDR1 reads MNHEY; CDR2 reads SVGAGI. Written as DNA, the CDR3 is TGTGCCAGCAGTTACTCGACGGCGTCTTCACCCCTCCACTTT. Translated: CASSYSTASSPLHF.

This clonotype was seen only a few times. The chain links TRBV5-4 to TRBJ2-7; 8 nucleotides agree with TRBD1. J gave up 3 bases and V 5 bases, and 4 bases lay outside the gene matches. The germline V gene has CDR1 SGHNT and CDR2 YYREEE (reference sequence). This CDR3 region has 13 residues. The CDR3: CASSSTGDYEQYF. The CDR3 DNA follows: TGTGCCAGCAGTTCGACAGGGGACTACGAGCAGTACTTC. The whole variable domain, remainder taken from reference TRBV5-4 and TRBJ2-7, is ETGVTQSPTHLIKTRGQQVTLRCSSQSGHNTVSWYQQALGQGPQFIFQYYREEENGRGNFPPRFSGLQFPNYSSELNVNALELDDSALYLCASSSTGDYEQYFGPGTRLTVT.

This clonotype has just a few counts. At one of its ends the junction is not consistent with the germline gene, which may arise from a read error. The V call is TRBV28, the J call TRBJ1-1; D unresolved. This CDR3 is 8 amino acids long. Per the germline V gene, CDR1 is MDHEN and CDR2 is SYDVKM. CDR3 protein: CATRSPDF. The CDR3 DNA is TGTGCCACCCGAAGTCCAGATTTT.

This clonotype was picked up a small number of times. The J gene is TRBJ1-2, the V gene TRBV12-3 or TRBV12-4; D is undetermined. The CDR3 runs 13 residues. Trimming left V 2 bases short and J 6 bases short, with 10 bases between. This CDR3 reads CASSLWGDDGYTF. The CDR3 nucleotides are TGTGCCAGCAGTTTATGGGGAGATGATGGCTACACCTTC.

This clonotype was observed once. V is TRBV14 and J is TRBJ2-1; a weak D match, TRBD2 (5 bases). CDR3 size: 16 residues. Germline-derived CDR1 and CDR2 are SGHDN and FVKESK. V was cut by 4 bases and J by 5 bases, with 18 bases left in between. The CDR3 loop is CASSRRGRVYNNEQFF. Here the CDR3 DNA reads TGTGCCAGCAGCCGCCGCGGGCGGGTATATAACAATGAGCAGTTCTTC.

This clonotype came up a few times. The chain has TRBV20-1 and TRBJ2-5; the match to TRBD2 covers 14 bases. Germline CDR1 reads DFQATT; CDR2 reads SNEGSKA (reference sequence). The CDR3 is 14 residues long. The trim removed 6 bases at V and 3 bases at J, leaving 3 bases unmatched. The CDR3: CSARTSGGKETQYF. The CDR3 coding sequence is TGCAGTGCCCGGACTAGCGGGGGGAAAGAGACCCAGTACTTC.

This clonotype was detected many times. The gene calls are TRBV7-2 and TRBJ2-7; D remains ambiguous. Germline assignment: CDR1 SGHTA and CDR2 FQGNSA. Trimming took off 3 bases at V and 3 bases at J, with 9 bases between the two ends. The CDR3 has 13 amino acids. The chain's CDR3 is CASSLVGFYEQYF. CDR3 nucleotides: TGTGCCAGCAGCTTGGTGGGATTCTACGAGCAGTACTTC.